Below, 14 T cell receptor beta chains from the same sample are listed, as sequenced in a study of a mutant IDH1 vaccine in newly diagnosed glioma. Some clones are missing from TCRdb's copy, which holds only in-frame ones; the method was immunoSEQ multiplex PCR. The sample lists approximately 70,000 clones, approximately 86% occurring once. The time point: baseline, week 1 (first vaccination visit). Treatment denoted: pre-vaccination baseline after standard-of-care therapy. Sequenced material: PBMCs, taken from a glioma patient treated with radiotherapy, temozolomide or both. All receptors come from a man aged 25-45 years with glioma.

This sequence joins TRBV5-1 and TRBJ2-7; 10 bases match TRBD2. Trimming at V came to 0 bases and at J to 2 bases, leaving 2 bases not matched to a gene. The CDR3 runs to 15 residues. Germline V lookup: CDR1 SGHRS, CDR2 YFSETQ. In DNA form, the CDR3 reads TGCGCCAGCAGCTTGGATCTAGCGGGGGCCTACGAGCAGTACTTC. Amino acids: CASSLDLAGAYEQYF.

The chain carries TRBV4-1 and TRBJ2-1; D may be TRBD1 (6 bases). This CDR3 is 13 amino acids long. Trimming left V 0 bases short and J 15 bases short, with 15 bases between. Germline V gene lookup returns CDR1 MGHRA and CDR2 YSYEKL. The CDR3 here is CASSQDSRDRLFF. CDR3 nucleotide sequence: TGCGCCAGCAGCCAAGATAGTAGAGACAGGTTGTTCTTC.

This chain connects TRBV10-3 to TRBJ1-5; D remains unclear. Trimming took 0 bases from V and 4 from J, leaving 10 bases between them. The CDR3 runs 15 residues. Looked up from germline, CDR1 is ENHRY and CDR2 is SYGVKD. The CDR3 nucleotides read TGTGCCATCAGTGAGTCGAGCCGGGCTAATCAGCCCCAGCATTTT. Translation: CAISESSRANQPQHF.

V usage is TRBV5-4 and J usage is TRBJ2-3; 8 positions match TRBD1. The CDR3 is 15 amino acids. Germline-derived CDR1 and CDR2 are SGHNT and YYREEE (reference sequence). J was trimmed by 1 base and V by 6 bases; bases with no gene match: 7. The DNA of the CDR3 is TGTGCCAGCACCTATGGGGGACAGGGCACAGATACGCAGTATTTT. It codes for CASTYGGQGTDTQYF.

The V call is TRBV6-1, the J call TRBJ2-2; 8 nucleotides line up with TRBD1. The CDR3 covers 14 residues. V lost 4 bases, J lost 3 bases, and 1 base stayed unmatched. CDR1 MNHNS and CDR2 SASEGT come from the germline V gene. CDR3 DNA: TGTGCCAGCAGTGCAGGGGGCGACACCGGGGAGCTGTTTTTT. Its translation: CASSAGGDTGELFF.

About this clone itself: Other DNA sequences from this sample encode an identical CDR3 as well. The chain is built from TRBV9 and TRBJ2-3; D is uncertain. The CDR3 runs 14 residues. Germline assignment: CDR1 SGDLS and CDR2 YYNGEE. V shed 7 bases and J shed 0 bases, with 12 bases lying between them. In DNA, the CDR3 is TGTGCCAGCTCCATAGATCCTAGCACAGATACGCAGTATTTT. Translated: CASSIDPSTDTQYF. The entire variable domain, with the rest obtained from reference TRBV9 and TRBJ2-3, is as follows: DSGVTQTPKHLITATGQRVTLRCSPRSGDLSVYWYQQSLDQGLQFLIQYYNGEERAKGNILERFSAQQFPDLHSELNLSSLELGDSALYFCASSIDPSTDTQYFGPGTRLTVL.

This clone was recorded only once. The chain is built from TRBV7-6 and TRBJ2-2; 7 bases are a match to TRBD2. The CDR3 has 15 amino acids. From germline, CDR1 is SGHVS and CDR2 FNYEAQ. The J segment lost 4 bases and the V segment lost 5 bases, leaving 7 bases of the junction unmatched. As DNA, the CDR3 is TGTGCCAGCAGCCAAGCGGGCGGGGGCACCGGGGAGCTGTTTTTT. It translates to CASSQAGGGTGELFF.

The rearrangement uses TRBV6-4 and TRBJ2-3, with no clear D. Looked up from germline, CDR1 is MRHNA and CDR2 is SNTAGT. The CDR3 is 14 residues long. Trimming shortened V by 10 bases and J by 2 bases, and 16 bases separated the two germline ends. CDR3 nucleotides: TGTGCCATCCTTAAGCTCCGGGTCACAGATACGCAGTATTTT. It is translated as CAILKLRVTDTQYF.

There are a few counts of this clone. The rearrangement uses TRBV6-6 and TRBJ1-1, with 7 nucleotides matching TRBD1. Germline trimming cut 7 bases from V and 10 bases from J; bases unmatched to any gene: 9. Looked up from germline, CDR1 is MNHNY and CDR2 is SVGAGI (reference sequence). This CDR3 is 12 amino acids long. As DNA, the CDR3 is TGTGCCAGCACCGGGACGTCAGGGGGAGCTTTCTTT. As protein: CASTGTSGGAFF.

This chain joins TRBV6-1 and TRBJ2-7; D is possibly TRBD1 (6 bases). Germline V gene lookup returns CDR1 MNHNS and CDR2 SASEGT. This CDR3 contains 14 residues. V was cut by 7 bases and J by 0 bases, with 13 bases left in between. The CDR3 here is CASIKTGNSYEQYF. The CDR3, as DNA: TGTGCCAGCATTAAGACAGGTAACTCCTACGAGCAGTACTTC.

The J gene is TRBJ1-2, the V gene TRBV19, with 9 bases lining up with TRBD1. The CDR3 covers 16 residues. The germline gives CDR1 LNHDA, CDR2 SQIVND (reference sequence). After removal of 3 bases from V and 2 bases from J, the junction contained 7 bases not matched to a gene. CDR3 amino acids: CASSIGQGRKNYGYTF. The CDR3 coding sequence is TGTGCCAGTAGTATCGGACAGGGGAGGAAGAACTATGGCTACACCTTC.

The chain couples TRBV5-6 to TRBJ2-1, with 7 bases that match TRBD2. Unmatched junction bases numbered 7, after V lost 4 bases and J lost 3 bases. The CDR3 extends over 15 amino acids. The germline V gene has CDR1 SGHDT and CDR2 YYEEEE. CDR3 sequence: CASSTGLVYYNEQFF. The CDR3 DNA is TGTGCCAGCAGCACTGGACTAGTCTACTACAATGAGCAGTTCTTC.

This clone has just one count. The chain has TRBV5-4 and TRBJ1-4; D possibly corresponds to TRBD1 (5 bases). From germline, CDR1 is SGHNT and CDR2 YYREEE (reference sequence). Trimming removed 4 bases from V and 0 bases from J, with 16 bases in between. The CDR3 contains 17 residues. The CDR3 sequence is CASSRGEQAATNEKLFF. CDR3 coding DNA: TGTGCCAGCAGCCGGGGGGAGCAGGCTGCAACTAATGAAAAACTGTTTTTT.

The chain couples TRBV28 to TRBJ2-3, with 12 bases aligning to TRBD2. V gave up 1 base and J gave up 3 bases; unmatched junction bases: 11. The germline V gene has CDR1 MDHEN and CDR2 SYDVKM. The CDR3 is made up of 19 amino acids. The CDR3 region has the DNA TGTGCCAGCAGTTTATCCAATCTGACTAGCGGGGGTTCTACAGATACGCAGTATTTT. Amino acids: CASSLSNLTSGGSTDTQYF.